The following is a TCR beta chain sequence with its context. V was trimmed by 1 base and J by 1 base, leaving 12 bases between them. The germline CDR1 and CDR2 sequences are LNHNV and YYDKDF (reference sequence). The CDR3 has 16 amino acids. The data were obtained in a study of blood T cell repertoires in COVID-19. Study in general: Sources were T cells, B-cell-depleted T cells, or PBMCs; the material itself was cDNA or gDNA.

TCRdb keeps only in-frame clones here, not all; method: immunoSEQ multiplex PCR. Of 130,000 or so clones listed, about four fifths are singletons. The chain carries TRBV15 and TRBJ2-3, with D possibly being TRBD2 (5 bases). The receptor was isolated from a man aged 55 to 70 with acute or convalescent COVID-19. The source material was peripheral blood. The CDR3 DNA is TGTGCCACCAGCAGAGGTTTGGACTCCCGCACAGATACGCAGTATTTT. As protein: CATSRGLDSRTDTQYF.